These 24 T cell receptor beta chains were all obtained from the same sample, sequenced in a study of T cell clonality in common variable immunodeficiency. Using immunoSEQ multiplex PCR, the repertoire was profiled, and TCRdb retains in-frame clones only, with some absent. The specimen has fewer than 30,000 clones, none found just once. Their cognate antigens are unknown. Study-level results: In common variable immunodeficiency, TCR beta chains reportedly carried fewer deletions and N-nucleotide insertions.

The sample comprised peripheral blood mononuclear cells. The origin of the receptors is a human donor with common variable immunodeficiency.

Many counts were recorded for this clone. The read falls 3 residues short of the CDR3 end, and the missing part is taken from the germline J gene. The V and J genes are TRBV5-5 and TRBJ1-1; D possibly corresponds to TRBD1 (6 bases). This CDR3 is built from 13 residues. The germline V gene has CDR1 SGHKS and CDR2 YYEKEE (reference sequence). The CDR3 protein is CASSLVSGAEAFF. The sequenced part of the CDR3 DNA is TGTGCCAGCAGCTTGGTCTCAGGGGCCGAA.

To note about this clone: With the read ending 3 residues before the CDR3 end, the germline J gene is used to fill in that end. V is TRBV19 and J is TRBJ1-4, with a weak D call TRBD1 (5 bases). The CDR3 length is 16 residues. Germline-derived CDR1 and CDR2 are LNHDA and SQIVND (reference sequence). Trimming cost V 3 bases and J 3 bases, with 14 bases left between them. CDR3 loop: CASSIRQGRSNEKLFF. CDR3 DNA (partial): TGTGCCAGTAGTATTAGGCAGGGAAGATCTAATGAAAAA.

This clone occurred a few times. The CDR3 end falls 3 residues outside the read, so it is completed with the germline J gene. This chain connects TRBV20-1 to TRBJ2-1, with 14 bases fitting TRBD2. With 5 bases clipped from V and 8 bases from J, the junction kept 2 bases outside the gene matches. Germline lookup yields CDR1 DFQATT and CDR2 SNEGSKA (reference sequence). This CDR3 region has 13 residues. The CDR3 bases that were read are TGCAGTGCTCGACTAGCGGGAGGGCATGAG. It specifies CSARLAGGHE. The whole CDR3 sequence is CSARLAGGHEQFF.

This clone was found many times. The DNA ends 3 residues before the CDR3 does, and the rest of the CDR3 is filled in from the germline J gene. The chain has TRBV18 and TRBJ2-3; TRBD2 aligns across 9 bases. Trimming at V came to 1 base and at J to 0 bases, leaving 8 bases not matched to a gene. The CDR3 has 18 amino acids. The V gene's germline CDR1 is KGHSH and CDR2 LQKENI. The covered CDR3 bases are TGTGCCAGCTCACCACTGGGTAGCGGGAGATTGAGCACAGATACG. Protein sequence: CASSPLGSGRLSTDT. From start to end, the CDR3 is CASSPLGSGRLSTDTQYF.

This clone was observed a few times. The CDR3 end is not reached by the read, which stops 3 residues before it; the germline J gene fills it in. The chain links TRBV20-1 to TRBJ2-1; the match to TRBD1 covers 12 bases. Germline V CDR1 and CDR2: DFQATT, SNEGSKA (reference sequence). The CDR3 consists of 14 residues. The trim removed 5 bases at V and 6 bases at J, leaving 5 bases unmatched. The CDR3 bases that were read are TGCAGTGCTGTGGGACAGGGGGCGCCCAATGAG. Its translation is CSAVGQGAPNE. The CDR3 in full is CSAVGQGAPNEQFF.

This clone was counted between two and nine times. The CDR3 bases that were read are TGTGCCAGCAGCTTAACCGGGACAGGGTTATACGAG. Its translation is CASSLTGTGLYE. In full, the CDR3 reads CASSLTGTGLYEQYF. This chain links TRBV7-8 with TRBJ2-7; TRBD1 matches at 9 bases. Sequencing ends 3 residues short of the CDR3 end; the germline J gene provides the rest. The germline CDR1 and CDR2 sequences are SGHVS and FQNEAQ. Losses at the gene ends were 2 bases for V and 4 bases for J; bases not matched to a gene: 6. There are 15 residues in the CDR3.

In its sample, this clone was seen many times. Sequencing ends 3 residues short of the CDR3 end; the germline J gene provides the rest. The rearrangement links TRBV10-3 to TRBJ2-6; possibly TRBD1 for D (6 bases). This CDR3 spans 13 amino acids. V lost 9 bases to trimming and J lost 4 bases, with 10 bases between them. Per the germline V gene, CDR1 is ENHRY and CDR2 is SYGVKD. CDR3 protein: CAIQGYGANVLTF. CDR3 bases read: TGTGCCATTCAGGGGTACGGGGCCAACGTC.

For this clone: The CDR3 extends 3 residues past the end of the read, so its final part is completed from the germline J gene. The chain couples TRBV29-1 to TRBJ2-7; 10 bases are a match to TRBD1. This CDR3 has 13 amino acids. With 6 bases clipped from V and 4 bases from J, the junction kept 6 bases outside the gene matches. Germline CDR1 reads SQVTM; CDR2 reads ANQGSEA. The CDR3 DNA, read in part, is TGCAGCGTAGAAAGGGACAGGGGATACGAG. Translating gives CSVERDRGYE. The full-length CDR3 reads as CSVERDRGYEQYF.

This clone has ten or more counts. The read finishes 3 residues shy of the CDR3 end, and the germline J gene is used to complete it. The chain is built from TRBV5-1 and TRBJ1-3, with 9 bases that match TRBD1. Germline values: CDR1 SGHRS, CDR2 YFSETQ. The CDR3 consists of 13 residues. Trimming took 7 bases from V and 8 from J; bases not matched to a gene: 7. The CDR3 reads CASSDRGYDTIYF. The sequenced part of the CDR3 DNA is TGCGCCAGCTCCGACAGGGGGTATGACACC.

This clone came up a few times. With the read ending 3 residues before the CDR3 end, the germline J gene is used to fill in that end. This chain connects TRBV7-6 to TRBJ2-3, with D possibly TRBD2 on 6 matching bases. This CDR3 is 15 amino acids long. The V end was cut by 4 bases, the J end by 2 bases, with 13 bases between. Germline V gene data show CDR1 as SGHVS and CDR2 as FNYEAQ. The CDR3 is CASSYLAGSTDTQYF. CDR3 DNA (partial): TGTGCCAGCAGCTACCTCGCGGGGTCCACAGATACG.

Regarding this clone: The CDR3 extends 3 residues past the end of the read, so its final part is completed from the germline J gene. The V call is TRBV20-1, the J call TRBJ2-1; 11 bases line up with TRBD1. Germline trimming cut 6 bases from V and 4 bases from J; bases unmatched to any gene: 8. Germline-derived CDR1 and CDR2 are DFQATT and SNEGSKA (reference sequence). The CDR3 loop spans 15 amino acids. The CDR3 is CSAPPGTGGYNEQFF. Incomplete CDR3 DNA: TGCAGTGCCCCACCCGGGACAGGGGGTTACAATGAG.

This clone was counted a few times. The read finishes 3 residues shy of the CDR3 end, and the germline J gene is used to complete it. This rearrangement joins TRBV19 to TRBJ1-2; D ambiguous. CDR1 and CDR2 from the germline V gene are LNHDA and SQIVND (reference sequence). The CDR3 is made up of 15 amino acids. V lost 6 bases and J lost 4, with 18 bases in between. CDR3 amino acids: CASSSDNSMFYGYTF. The covered CDR3 bases are TGTGCCAGTAGCTCAGACAATTCCATGTTCTATGGC.

Concerning this clone: Read coverage stops 3 residues before the CDR3 terminus; the germline J gene supplies the remainder. The chain carries TRBV5-1 and TRBJ2-1; D might be TRBD1 (5 bases). The ends were cut back, 0 bases at V and 2 bases at J, with 12 bases in the middle. Germline lookup yields CDR1 SGHRS and CDR2 YFSETQ. The CDR3 is 16 amino acids. CDR3 loop: CASSLVQASTYNEQFF. The CDR3 bases that were read are TGCGCCAGCAGCTTGGTACAGGCTTCCACCTACAATGAG.

As concerns this clone: The read comes to an end 3 residues before the CDR3 does, leaving the germline J gene to fill in the end. The chain employs TRBV2 and TRBJ2-2; 13 bases align to TRBD2. This CDR3 has 17 amino acids. With 10 bases clipped from V and 8 bases from J, the junction kept 16 bases outside the gene matches. Germline CDR1 and CDR2: SNHLY and FYNNEI. CDR3 bases read: TGTGCCACCGCAACCTCCTCGAGGACTAGCGGGGGTGGGGAG. Protein sequence: CATATSSRTSGGGE. The whole CDR3 protein is CATATSSRTSGGGELFF.

This clone was counted at least ten times. The read halts 3 residues ahead of the CDR3 end, with the missing end drawn from the germline J gene. The genes are TRBV14 and TRBJ1-4; 7 bases agree with TRBD1. Germline V lookup: CDR1 SGHDN, CDR2 FVKESK. J lost 10 bases, V lost 4 bases, and 6 bases had no gene match. The CDR3 length is 13 residues. CDR3 in amino acids: CASSLTGAAKLFF. CDR3 DNA, as far as it was read: TGTGCCAGCAGCCTCACAGGGGCGGCAAAA.

In the case of this clone: Read sequence stops 3 residues before the CDR3 end, and the germline J gene provides the missing end. V and J are TRBV2 and TRBJ2-5; D is unresolved. This CDR3 contains 13 residues. The V end lost 0 bases, the J end lost 4 bases, and 6 bases lay between the germline ends. CDR1 and CDR2 from the germline V gene are SNHLY and FYNNEI. The sequenced part of the CDR3 DNA is TGTGCCAGCAGTGAAGCCCTATTAGAGACC. This translates into CASSEALLET. The CDR3 in full is CASSEALLETQYF.

This clone was found many times. The CDR3 goes on 3 residues after the read ends, and that part is filled in from the germline J gene. V gene TRBV6-2 or TRBV6-3 combines with J gene TRBJ2-1; D is perhaps TRBD2 (6 bases). This CDR3 is built from 11 residues. The germline gives CDR1 MNHEY, CDR2 SVGEGT. Trimming stripped 8 bases from V and 5 bases from J, with 7 bases between. The sequenced CDR3 bases are TGTGCCAGCTGGACTAACAATGAG. Protein product: CASWTNNE. The complete CDR3 sequence is CASWTNNEQFF.

Concerning this clone: The CDR3 end is not reached by the read, which stops 3 residues before it; the germline J gene fills it in. The chain joins TRBV19 to TRBJ1-5; TRBD1 might be the D (5 bases). The CDR3 extends over 15 amino acids. Per germline, CDR1 LNHDA and CDR2 SQIVND (reference sequence). Trimming took 3 bases from V and 6 from J, leaving 15 bases between them. CDR3 region: CASSIEGVLGQPQHF. CDR3 DNA, as far as it was read: TGTGCCAGTAGTATTGAAGGGGTCCTGGGTCAGCCC.

This clone was recorded many times. The chain's CDR3 is CASSRLGTGGNEQFF. CDR3 DNA, as far as it was read: TGTGCCAGTAGTCGCCTGGGGACAGGGGGCAATGAG. This chain uses TRBV19 with TRBJ2-1, with 11 positions matching TRBD1. The read halts 3 residues ahead of the CDR3 end, with the missing end drawn from the germline J gene. J gave up 6 bases and V 5 bases, and 6 bases lay outside the gene matches. The CDR3 totals 15 residues. Germline lookup yields CDR1 LNHDA and CDR2 SQIVND (reference sequence).

This clone was observed many times. The sequenced fragment ends 3 residues before the CDR3 boundary, so the rest is inferred from the germline J gene. This chain uses TRBV28 with TRBJ1-2; D gene unclear. V lost 4 bases and J 0 bases, leaving 18 bases between the germline ends. The CDR3 is made up of 17 amino acids. The V gene's germline CDR1 is MDHEN and CDR2 SYDVKM. The CDR3 loop is CASSSSKTRITNYGYTF. The part of the CDR3 DNA that was read is TGTGCCAGCAGTTCCTCAAAAACACGTATCACTAACTATGGC.

This clone was recorded a few times. The CDR3 is cut off 3 residues early in the read; its end comes from the germline J gene. The chain links TRBV19 to TRBJ1-1; D is ambiguous. The CDR3 extends over 15 amino acids. Germline V gene data show CDR1 as LNHDA and CDR2 as SQIVND (reference sequence). Trimming removed 6 bases at V and 3 bases at J, with 17 bases between. The CDR3: CASRPEAVGYTEAFF. The part of the CDR3 DNA that was read is TGTGCCAGTAGACCTGAAGCTGTTGGTTACACTGAA. Supplemented by reference TRBV19 and TRBJ1-1, the full variable domain reads DGGITQSPKYLFRKEGQNVTLSCEQNLNHDAMYWYRQDPGQGLRLIYYSQIVNDFQKGDIAEGYSVSREKKESFPLTVTSAQKNPTAFYLCASRPEAVGYTEAFFGQGTRLTVV.

This clone has ten or more counts. Coverage ceases 3 residues before the CDR3 finishes, and the germline J gene fills in the end. V gene TRBV18 combines with J gene TRBJ1-4, with a tentative D call TRBD1 (5 bases). V shed 5 bases and J shed 0 bases, with 19 bases lying between them. CDR1 is KGHSH, CDR2 LQKENI, per germline. The CDR3 sequence is 18 residues long. Partial CDR3 DNA: TGTGCCAGCTCAGCGATCCCAGGGAACCTTGCAACTAATGAAAAA. It is translated as CASSAIPGNLATNEK. The entire CDR3 reads CASSAIPGNLATNEKLFF. Combining the CDR3 with reference TRBV18 and TRBJ1-4 gives the whole variable domain NAGVMQNPRHLVRRRGQEARLRCSPMKGHSHVYWYRQLPEEGLKFMVYLQKENIIDESGMPKERFSAEFPKEGPSILRIQQVVRGDSAAYFCASSAIPGNLATNEKLFFGSGTQLSVL.

This clone was observed a handful of times. The sequenced CDR3 bases are TGTGCCTGGAGTAGGGGACAGCCCAACACTGAA. Translated, it gives CAWSRGQPNTE. The entire CDR3 is CAWSRGQPNTEAFF. The chain couples TRBV30 to TRBJ1-1; 7 bases are a match to TRBD1. The sequenced fragment ends 3 residues before the CDR3 boundary, so the rest is inferred from the germline J gene. This CDR3 has 14 residues. The trim removed 2 bases at V and 2 bases at J, leaving 5 bases unmatched. Looked up from germline, CDR1 is GTSNPN and CDR2 is SVGIG (reference sequence).

This clone came up many times. The read ends 3 residues shy of where the CDR3 ends; the end is completed using the germline J gene. The rearrangement joins TRBV19 to TRBJ1-4; tentative D call: TRBD1 (6 bases). Trimming shortened V by 7 bases and J by 5 bases, and 17 bases separated the two germline ends. The germline gives CDR1 LNHDA, CDR2 SQIVND (reference sequence). The CDR3 runs to 15 residues. Incomplete CDR3 DNA: TGTGCCAGTACCCCCGGCAGAAGGGGGAATGAAAAA. It translates to CASTPGRRGNEK. The full CDR3 sequence reads CASTPGRRGNEKLFF.